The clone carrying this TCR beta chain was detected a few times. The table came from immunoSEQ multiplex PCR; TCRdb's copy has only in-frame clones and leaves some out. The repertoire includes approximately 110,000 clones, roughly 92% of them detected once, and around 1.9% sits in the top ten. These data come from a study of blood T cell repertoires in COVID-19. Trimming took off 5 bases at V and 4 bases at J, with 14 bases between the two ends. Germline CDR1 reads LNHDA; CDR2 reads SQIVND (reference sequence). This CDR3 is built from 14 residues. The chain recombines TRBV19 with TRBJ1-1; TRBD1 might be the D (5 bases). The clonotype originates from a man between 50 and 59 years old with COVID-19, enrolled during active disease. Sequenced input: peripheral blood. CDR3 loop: CASSVRGDGTEAFF. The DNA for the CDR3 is TGTGCCAGTAGTGTTCGCGGGGACGGCACTGAAGCTTTCTTT.